One T cell receptor beta chain is described in this entry. Antigen unknown. Isolation per sample recovered at least 7 million PBMCs. The germline gives CDR1 LGHNA, CDR2 YNFKEQ. The CDR3 length is 17 residues. With 4 bases clipped from V and 2 bases from J, the junction kept 11 bases outside the gene matches. The data derive from a study of blood T cells in healthy people across ages. Study-wide findings and caveats: Conclusively comparing naive with antigen-experienced cells was impossible with unsorted PBMCs. Long-lived donors had more naive CD4+ cells and higher diversity than aged donors.

Using a J-beta primer mix together with a sample-barcoded 5' primer, a second PCR was run for about 6 to 12 cycles. TCRdb ran MiXCR on the 5' RACE reads and lists one entry per CDR3 protein. This table holds about 1.7 million distinct CDR3 sequences, approximately 30% found once. This TCR came from a woman under 40 in good health. Source material: blood. The rearrangement uses TRBV4-2 and TRBJ2-3, with 8 bases aligning to TRBD2. The CDR3 loop reads CASSPRGPGGYTDTQYF. The CDR3 DNA sequence: TGTGCCAGCAGCCCTCGTGGGCCGGGGGGGTACACAGATACGCAGTATTTT.